This T cell receptor (beta chain) is from a study of vaccination effects on CD4 cells after COVID-19. Study details: Two doses of BNT162b2 or mRNA-1273 vaccine were administered to participants.

This CDR3 is 14 amino acids long. The germline V gene encodes CDR1 SGHTA and CDR2 FQGNSA. The V and J ends lost 6 bases and 3 bases respectively, with 12 bases between them. This clone has just a few counts. Its antigen is currently unknown. CD4+ T cells specific for antigen were expanded with viral peptide pools by the ViraFEST assay before sequencing. The culture ran for about 10 days, and then CD4+ T cells were isolated. Previously uninfected by SARS-CoV-2, the vaccine recipients also showed negative nucleocapsid antibodies. Cultures got half-medium changes with IL-2 on days 3 and 7. TCRdb's copy holds only in-frame clones and misses some; the assay was immunoSEQ multiplex PCR. This sample carries 30,000 to 40,000 clones, roughly 70% of them seen once, and the ten largest clones take approximately 22%.

The chain combines TRBV7-2 with TRBJ1-3; D is ambiguous. The specimen was CD4+ T cells from PBMCs cultured with SARS-CoV-2 spike peptides, collected before COVID-19 vaccination. This TCR was sampled from a human donor who received a COVID-19 vaccine. CDR3 loop: CASRAPGYGNTIYF. DNA of the CDR3: TGTGCCAGCAGGGCCCCGGGGTATGGAAACACCATATATTTT. Complete variable domain (other parts from reference TRBV7-2 and TRBJ1-3): GAGVSQSPSNKVTEKGKDVELRCDPISGHTALYWYRQSLGQGLEFLIYFQGNSAPDKSGLPSDRFSAERTGGSVSTLTIQRTQQEDSAVYLCASRAPGYGNTIYFGEGSWLTVV.